The 21 T cell receptor beta chains listed next were all sequenced from one sample in a study of blood T cell repertoires in COVID-19. Clones were read by immunoSEQ multiplex PCR, and TCRdb kept only the in-frame ones, dropping some. Seen here are around 150,000 clones, about nine tenths observed once, and the top ten hold about 4.2%. The sequenced material came from peripheral blood. The receptors originated from a woman aged 55-70 years with active or convalescent COVID-19.

The chain joins TRBV18 to TRBJ2-7; 7 bases are shared with TRBD2. The CDR3 has 13 residues. V was clipped by 3 bases and J by 1 base; unmatched bases: 0. Germline CDR1 and CDR2: KGHSH and LQKENI. CDR3 residues: CASSPGGSYEQYF. The CDR3 DNA follows: TGTGCCAGCTCACCCGGGGGGTCCTACGAGCAGTACTTC.

The rearrangement joins TRBV3-1 (or the pseudogene TRBV3-2) to TRBJ1-3, with D unclear. The CDR3 covers 15 residues. Germline V gene lookup returns CDR1 LGHDT and CDR2 YNNKEL (reference sequence). V was clipped by 1 base and J by 2 bases, with 9 bases between them. CDR3 sequence: CASSQVEGPGNTIYF. Here the CDR3 DNA reads TGTGCCAGCAGCCAAGTCGAGGGCCCTGGAAACACCATATATTTT.

The V call is TRBV10-3, the J call TRBJ2-3, with D perhaps matching TRBD2 (6 bases). V shed 6 bases and J shed 2 bases, with 12 bases lying between them. CDR1 and CDR2 from the germline V gene are ENHRY and SYGVKD. This CDR3 is built from 14 residues. The CDR3 DNA reads TGTGCCATCAGGGACCGGGACTCCACAGATACGCAGTATTTT. This translates into CAIRDRDSTDTQYF.

The gene calls are TRBV6-6 and TRBJ2-5; D ambiguous. Trimming removed 0 bases from V and 5 bases from J, with 4 bases in between. CDR1 MNHNY and CDR2 SVGAGI come from the germline V gene (reference sequence). The CDR3 contains 12 residues. The CDR3 spells CASSYSTETQYF. The CDR3 DNA reads TGTGCCAGCAGTTACTCGACTGAGACCCAGTACTTC.

V is TRBV30 and J is TRBJ2-5; D gene unclear. Germline loops: CDR1 GTSNPN, CDR2 SVGIG (reference sequence). There are 15 residues in the CDR3. With 2 bases removed from V and 2 bases from J, the gap between germline ends came to 15 bases. CDR3 nucleotides: TGTGCCTGGAGTCCAACGCTAGGCAGACAAGAGACCCAGTACTTC. This encodes CAWSPTLGRQETQYF.

V gene TRBV7-8 combines with J gene TRBJ2-7; TRBD1 matches 8 bases. Per germline, CDR1 SGHVS and CDR2 FQNEAQ. V lost 3 bases and J lost 4; bases outside the gene matches: 2. This CDR3 spans 13 amino acids. The CDR3 sequence is CASSFRGQYEQYF. CDR3 nucleotide sequence: TGTGCCAGCAGCTTCAGGGGGCAGTACGAGCAGTACTTC.

The chain combines TRBV2 with TRBJ1-1; 9 bases agree with TRBD1. Unmatched junction bases numbered 1, after V lost 5 bases and J lost 0 bases. The CDR3 covers 14 residues. Germline CDR1 and CDR2: SNHLY and FYNNEI. The CDR3 DNA reads as TGTGCCAGCAGTAGGACAGGGGTGAACACTGAAGCTTTCTTT. Its translation: CASSRTGVNTEAFF.

V usage is TRBV10-3 and J usage is TRBJ2-3; 8 bases match TRBD2. Germline loops: CDR1 ENHRY, CDR2 SYGVKD. Unmatched junction bases numbered 5, after V lost 8 bases and J lost 4 bases. CDR3 size: 13 residues. CDR3 in amino acids: CAIHAGGADTQYF. The CDR3 coding sequence is TGTGCCATCCATGCCGGGGGGGCAGATACGCAGTATTTT.

This rearrangement joins TRBV7-6 to TRBJ1-4; D is possibly TRBD1 (5 bases). The CDR3 loop spans 15 amino acids. V was pared by 1 base and J by 6 bases, with 12 bases between. From germline, CDR1 is SGHVS and CDR2 FNYEAQ. The CDR3 reads CASSLGQGLHEKLFF. The CDR3, as DNA: TGTGCCAGCAGCTTAGGGCAGGGTCTTCATGAAAAACTGTTTTTT.

V gene TRBV7-9 combines with J gene TRBJ1-3; D perhaps matches TRBD1 (5 bases). V lost 0 bases and J 6 bases, leaving 9 bases between the germline ends. The V gene's germline CDR1 is SEHNR and CDR2 FQNEAQ (reference sequence). The CDR3 has 14 amino acids. The CDR3: CASSLAEGVNTIYF. The CDR3 DNA reads TGTGCCAGCAGCTTAGCGGAAGGGGTAAACACCATATATTTT. Full variable domain (remainder filled in from reference TRBV7-9 and TRBJ1-3): DTGVSQNPRHKITKRGQNVTFRCDPISEHNRLYWYRQTLGQGPEFLTYFQNEAQLEKSRLLSDRFSAERPKGSFSTLEIQRTEQGDSAMYLCASSLAEGVNTIYFGEGSWLTVV.

This clone appeared a few times. The chain recombines TRBV5-1 with TRBJ2-5, with D possibly being TRBD2 (5 bases). The CDR3 has 16 amino acids. Trimming shortened V by 4 bases and J by 4 bases, and 20 bases separated the two germline ends. Germline V CDR1 and CDR2: SGHRS, YFSETQ. The CDR3 sequence is CASSTGNTNTRETQYF. The CDR3 DNA reads as TGCGCCAGCAGCACCGGGAACACCAACACTCGAGAGACCCAGTACTTC.

As DNA, the CDR3 is TGTGCCAGCGAGGAAGGGGGCGTCGGCTATGGCTACACCTTC. Its protein product is CASEEGGVGYGYTF. The gene calls are TRBV2 and TRBJ1-2, with 7 bases aligning to TRBD1. The CDR3 has 14 residues. CDR1 SNHLY and CDR2 FYNNEI come from the germline V gene. With 8 bases clipped from V and 4 bases from J, the junction kept 10 bases outside the gene matches.

This clone turned up a few times. V and J are TRBV5-1 and TRBJ2-7; TRBD2 agrees at 9 bases. This CDR3 spans 15 amino acids. The junction had 5 bases not matched to a gene; V was cut back by 0 bases and J by 4 bases. Germline CDR1 is SGHRS and CDR2 is YFSETQ. CDR3 sequence reads: CASSLDGSGGYEQYF. The CDR3, as DNA: TGCGCCAGCAGCTTGGATGGTAGCGGGGGTTACGAGCAGTACTTC.

The chain is built from TRBV15 and TRBJ1-2, with 9 bases fitting TRBD1. This CDR3 spans 12 amino acids. The junction had 2 bases not matched to a gene; V was cut back by 7 bases and J by 5 bases. The germline gives CDR1 LNHNV, CDR2 YYDKDF (reference sequence). The CDR3 region has the DNA TGTGCCACCACAGGACAGGGGTATGGCTACACCTTC. Protein sequence: CATTGQGYGYTF.

The chain uses TRBV6-6 and TRBJ1-4; TRBD1 matches at 7 bases. The CDR3 has 16 amino acids. Per the germline V gene, CDR1 is MNHNY and CDR2 is SVGAGI (reference sequence). V was pared by 5 bases and J by 9 bases, with 15 bases of the junction left unmatched. CDR3 residues: CASSPNPTGSSKKLFF. CDR3 bases: TGTGCCAGCAGTCCGAACCCGACAGGGAGTTCTAAAAAACTGTTTTTT.

This clone appeared a single time. The J gene is TRBJ2-2, the V gene TRBV11-3; 9 bases map to TRBD2. The CDR3 runs 15 residues. Germline trimming cut 5 bases from V and 4 bases from J; bases unmatched to any gene: 5. Germline values: CDR1 SGHNT, CDR2 YENEEA. CDR3 protein: CASSAGLASTGELFF. The CDR3 coding sequence is TGTGCCAGCAGCGCGGGACTAGCTAGCACCGGGGAGCTGTTTTTT.

V usage is TRBV18 and J usage is TRBJ2-2, with D possibly matching TRBD2 (5 bases). Trimming stripped 3 bases from V and 8 bases from J, with 16 bases between. The germline V gene encodes CDR1 KGHSH and CDR2 LQKENI. CDR3 length: 15 amino acids. CDR3 in DNA: TGTGCCAGCTCACCGATGACAACGGGGTCAGGGGAGCTGTTTTTT. Its translation: CASSPMTTGSGELFF.

V is TRBV19 and J is TRBJ1-5; 8 positions match TRBD1. Trimming cost V 6 bases and J 4 bases; bases outside gene matches: 2. CDR1 is LNHDA and CDR2 is SQIVND in the germline V gene (reference sequence). The CDR3 runs 13 residues. The CDR3, as DNA: TGTGCCAGTAGGTACAGGGGGAATCAGCCCCAGCATTTT. It encodes CASRYRGNQPQHF.

V gene TRBV19 combines with J gene TRBJ2-6; a possible D gene is TRBD2 (6 bases). Germline CDR1 LNHDA, CDR2 SQIVND (reference sequence). The germline V and J ends were trimmed by 3 bases and 0 bases, with 27 bases remaining between them. CDR3 length: 22 amino acids. The CDR3 region has the DNA TGTGCCAGTAGTATGAGTCTAGCCGTACAGGCGTTCGGGGGCTCTGGGGCCAACGTCCTGACTTTC. Protein: CASSMSLAVQAFGGSGANVLTF.

The genes are TRBV18 and TRBJ1-6, with TRBD1 identical over 7 bases. In germline, CDR1 is KGHSH, CDR2 LQKENI. After removal of 1 base from V and 8 bases from J, the junction contained 5 bases not matched to a gene. This CDR3 comprises 15 residues. The CDR3 sequence: CASSPLAGGDSPLHF. The CDR3 DNA follows: TGTGCCAGCTCACCACTTGCAGGGGGTGATTCACCCCTCCACTTT.

The V and J genes are TRBV29-1 and TRBJ2-1; 8 positions match TRBD1. With 6 bases clipped from V and 2 bases from J, the junction kept 3 bases outside the gene matches. This CDR3 region has 13 residues. Germline V gene lookup returns CDR1 SQVTM and CDR2 ANQGSEA. The CDR3 reads CSVDRGPYNEQFF. DNA for the CDR3: TGCAGCGTAGACAGGGGTCCCTACAATGAGCAGTTCTTC.